This is a list of T cell receptor beta chains from one sample in a study of T cells and Merkel cell carcinoma outcomes. Here immunoSEQ multiplex PCR was the method, and the copy in TCRdb shows in-frame clones only, minus some. Of 11,000 to 15,000 clones listed, 80% to 95% are singletons. The specimen sequenced was tumor tissue from Merkel cell carcinoma. These receptors all stem from a human donor with Merkel cell carcinoma. CDR3s include the opening cysteine and the closing phenylalanine or tryptophan. D genes are given only for firm matches. Only some rows state a clone size, as once, few, many or a class for expanded clones.

TRBJ1-1	.	TRBV6-1	.	CASSERGPNTEAFF	TGTGCCAGCAGTGAGAGGGGACCAAACACTGAAGCTTTCTTT
TRBJ2-6	.	TRBV2	.	CASSELTGANVLTF	TGTGCCAGCAGTGAGTTAACCGGGGCCAACGTCCTGACTTTC
TRBJ2-5	.	TRBV5-4	.	CASSHQVGGQETQYF	TGTGCCAGCAGTCACCAAGTCGGGGGCCAAGAGACCCAGTACTTC
TRBJ2-7	few	TRBV7-2	.	CASSLAPEQSYEQYF	TGTGCCAGCAGCTTAGCCCCGGAGCAGTCTTACGAGCAGTACTTC
TRBJ1-2	.	TRBV4-3	.	CASSQEERNNYGYTF	TGCGCCAGCAGCCAAGAGGAACGCAACAACTATGGCTACACCTTC
TRBJ1-4	.	TRBV4-1	.	CASSLTGGSDEKLFF	TGCGCCAGCAGCCTGACTGGGGGGTCGGATGAAAAACTGTTTTTT
TRBJ1-1	.	TRBV11-2	.	CASSPSVDTEAFF	TGTGCCAGCAGCCCCTCGGTGGACACTGAAGCTTTCTTT
TRBJ2-7	.	TRBV14	.	CASSQDGRDEQYF	TGTGCCAGCAGCCAAGATGGCAGGGACGAGCAGTACTTC
TRBJ2-7	.	TRBV5-6	TRBD2	CASSFLADSYEQYF	TGTGCCAGCAGCTTCCTAGCGGACTCCTACGAGCAGTACTTC
TRBJ2-5	.	TRBV28	TRBD2	CASSLGRGRGTQYF	TGTGCCAGCAGTTTGGGGAGGGGTAGGGGGACCCAGTACTTC
TRBJ2-5	few	TRBV5-1	.	CASSLRFLGETQYF	TGCGCCAGCAGCTTACGTTTTCTTGGGGAGACCCAGTACTTC
TRBJ2-1	once	TRBV5-6	.	CASSLDAGGDNEQFF	TGTGCCAGCAGCCTGGACGCCGGGGGAGACAATGAGCAGTTCTTC
TRBJ1-1	.	TRBV11-1	.	CASSLQPNTEAFF	TGTGCCAGCAGCTTACAGCCCAACACTGAAGCTTTCTTT
TRBJ2-7	.	TRBV11-2	.	CASSLASGQGSYEQYF	TGTGCCAGCAGCTTAGCCAGTGGGCAGGGCTCCTACGAGCAGTACTTC
TRBJ2-5	.	TRBV4-2	.	CASSPGLGGRETQYF	TGTGCCAGCAGCCCCGGACTAGGGGGGAGGGAGACCCAGTACTTC
TRBJ2-2	.	TRBV6-6	TRBD1	CASSFRGQNTGELFF	TGTGCCAGCAGTTTCAGGGGGCAAAACACCGGGGAGCTGTTTTTT
TRBJ1-1	once	TRBV5-4	TRBD1	CATARQGVTEAFF	TGTGCCACTGCCCGACAGGGAGTCACTGAAGCTTTCTTT
TRBJ1-1	.	TRBV5-6	.	CASSLGTGEAFF	TGTGCCAGCAGCTTGGGGACCGGTGAAGCTTTCTTT
TRBJ2-1	.	TRBV29-1	.	CSVPWVAGEQFF	TGCAGCGTTCCCTGGGTGGCGGGTGAGCAGTTCTTC
TRBJ2-2	.	TRBV7-3	.	CASSQGARGGELFF	TGTGCCAGCTCTCAAGGGGCGCGGGGCGGGGAGCTGTTTTTT
TRBJ2-7	.	TRBV27	.	CASSSGGGYEQYF	TGTGCCAGCAGTTCGGGGGGCGGTTACGAGCAGTACTTC
TRBJ2-1	.	TRBV7-2	TRBD2	CASSPYRGSENEQFF	TGTGCCAGCAGTCCGTACCGCGGGAGTGAGAATGAGCAGTTCTTC